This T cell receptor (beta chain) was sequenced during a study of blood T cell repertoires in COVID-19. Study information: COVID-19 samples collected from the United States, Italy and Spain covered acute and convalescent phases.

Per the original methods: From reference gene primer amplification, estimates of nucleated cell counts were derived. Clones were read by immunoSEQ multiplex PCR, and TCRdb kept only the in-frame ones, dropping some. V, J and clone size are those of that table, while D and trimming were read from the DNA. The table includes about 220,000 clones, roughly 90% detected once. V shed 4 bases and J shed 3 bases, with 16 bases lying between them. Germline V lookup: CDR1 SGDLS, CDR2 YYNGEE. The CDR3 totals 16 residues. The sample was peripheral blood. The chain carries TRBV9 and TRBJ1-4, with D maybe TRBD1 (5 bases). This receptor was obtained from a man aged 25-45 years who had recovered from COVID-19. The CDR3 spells CASSPRGEGANEKLFF. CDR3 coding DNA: TGTGCCAGCAGCCCCCGGGGGGAGGGCGCTAATGAAAAACTGTTTTTT.